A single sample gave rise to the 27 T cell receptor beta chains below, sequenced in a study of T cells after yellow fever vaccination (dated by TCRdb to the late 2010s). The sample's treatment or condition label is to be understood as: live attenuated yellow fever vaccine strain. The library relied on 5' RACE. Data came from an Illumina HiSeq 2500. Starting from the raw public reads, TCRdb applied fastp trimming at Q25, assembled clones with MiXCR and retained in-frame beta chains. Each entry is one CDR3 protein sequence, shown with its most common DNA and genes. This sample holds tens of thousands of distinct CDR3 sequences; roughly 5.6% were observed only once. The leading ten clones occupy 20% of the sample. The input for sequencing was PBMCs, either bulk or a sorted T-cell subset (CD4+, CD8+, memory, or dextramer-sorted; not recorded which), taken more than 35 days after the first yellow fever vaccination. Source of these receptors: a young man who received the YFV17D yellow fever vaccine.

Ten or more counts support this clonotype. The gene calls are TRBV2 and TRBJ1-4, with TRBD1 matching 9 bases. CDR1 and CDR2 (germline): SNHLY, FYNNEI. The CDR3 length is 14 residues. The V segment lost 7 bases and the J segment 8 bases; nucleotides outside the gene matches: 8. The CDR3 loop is CASTRTTGGEKLFF. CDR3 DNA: TGTGCCAGCACTCGCACGACAGGGGGAGAAAAACTGTTTTTT.

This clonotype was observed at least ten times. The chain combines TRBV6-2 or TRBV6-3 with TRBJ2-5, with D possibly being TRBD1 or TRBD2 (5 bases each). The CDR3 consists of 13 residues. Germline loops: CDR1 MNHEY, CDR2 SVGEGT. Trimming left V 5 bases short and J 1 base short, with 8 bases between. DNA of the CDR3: TGTGCCAGCAGTGACGGGGCCCAAGAGACCCAGTACTTC. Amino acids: CASSDGAQETQYF.

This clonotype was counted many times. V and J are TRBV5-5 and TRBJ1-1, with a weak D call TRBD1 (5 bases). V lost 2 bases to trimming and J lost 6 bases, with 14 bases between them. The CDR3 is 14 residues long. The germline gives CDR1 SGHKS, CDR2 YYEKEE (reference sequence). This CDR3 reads CASSFDSRWAEAFF. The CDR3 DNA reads TGTGCCAGCAGCTTCGACAGCCGGTGGGCTGAAGCTTTCTTT.

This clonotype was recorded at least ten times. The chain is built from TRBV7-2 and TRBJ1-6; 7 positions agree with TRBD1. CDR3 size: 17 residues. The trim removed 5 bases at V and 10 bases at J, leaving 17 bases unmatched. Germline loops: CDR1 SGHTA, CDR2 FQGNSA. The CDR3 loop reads CASSPGGRDLSGSPLHF. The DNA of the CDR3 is TGTGCCAGCAGCCCAGGGGGTCGGGATCTGTCGGGCTCACCCCTCCACTTT. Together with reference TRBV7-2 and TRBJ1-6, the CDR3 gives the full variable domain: GAGVSQSPSNKVTEKGKDVELRCDPISGHTALYWYRQSLGQGLEFLIYFQGNSAPDKSGLPSDRFSAERTGGSVSTLTIQRTQQEDSAVYLCASSPGGRDLSGSPLHFGNGTRLTVT.

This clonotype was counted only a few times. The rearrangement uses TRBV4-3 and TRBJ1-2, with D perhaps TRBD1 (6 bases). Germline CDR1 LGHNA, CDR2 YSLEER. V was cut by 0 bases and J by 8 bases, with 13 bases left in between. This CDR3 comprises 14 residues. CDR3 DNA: TGCGCCAGCAGCCAAGATGGCGGACAGTGGGGCTACACCTTC. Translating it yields CASSQDGGQWGYTF.

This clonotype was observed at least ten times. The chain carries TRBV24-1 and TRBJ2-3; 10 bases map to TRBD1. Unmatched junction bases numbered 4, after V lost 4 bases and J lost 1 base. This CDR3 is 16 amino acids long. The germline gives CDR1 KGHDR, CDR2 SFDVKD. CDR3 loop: CATSEAGTGGTDTQYF. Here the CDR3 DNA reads TGTGCCACCAGTGAGGCCGGGACAGGGGGCACAGATACGCAGTATTTT.

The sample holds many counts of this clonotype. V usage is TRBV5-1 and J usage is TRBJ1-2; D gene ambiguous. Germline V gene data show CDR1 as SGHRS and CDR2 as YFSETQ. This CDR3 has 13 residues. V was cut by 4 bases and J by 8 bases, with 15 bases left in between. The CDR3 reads CASSRVGGQGYTF. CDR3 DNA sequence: TGCGCCAGCAGCCGAGTAGGAGGGCAAGGCTACACCTTC.

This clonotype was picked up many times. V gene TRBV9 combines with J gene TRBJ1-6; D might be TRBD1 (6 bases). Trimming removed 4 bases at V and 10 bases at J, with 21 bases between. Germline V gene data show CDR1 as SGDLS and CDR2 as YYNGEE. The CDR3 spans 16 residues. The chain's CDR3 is CASSLRAGVGWSPLHF. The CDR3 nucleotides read TGTGCCAGCAGCCTCCGAGCAGGGGTCGGGTGGTCACCCCTCCACTTT.

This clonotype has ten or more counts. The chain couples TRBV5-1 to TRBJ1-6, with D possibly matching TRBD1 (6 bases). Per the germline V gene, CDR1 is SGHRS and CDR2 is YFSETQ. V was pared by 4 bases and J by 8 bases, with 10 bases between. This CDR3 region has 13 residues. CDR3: CASSRDTDSPLHF. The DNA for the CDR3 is TGCGCCAGCAGCCGGGACACAGATTCACCCCTCCACTTT. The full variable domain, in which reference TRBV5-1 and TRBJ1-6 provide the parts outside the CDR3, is KAGVTQTPRYLIKTRGQQVTLSCSPISGHRSVSWYQQTPGQGLQFLFEYFSETQRNKGNFPGRFSGRQFSNSRSEMNVSTLELGDSALYLCASSRDTDSPLHFGNGTRLTVT.

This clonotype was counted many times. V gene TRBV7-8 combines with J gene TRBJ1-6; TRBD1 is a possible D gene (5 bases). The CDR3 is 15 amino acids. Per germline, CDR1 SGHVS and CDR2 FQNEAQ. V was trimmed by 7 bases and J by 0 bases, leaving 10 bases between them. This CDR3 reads CASISGSSYNSPLHF. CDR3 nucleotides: TGTGCCAGCATCTCAGGGAGCTCCTATAATTCACCCCTCCACTTT. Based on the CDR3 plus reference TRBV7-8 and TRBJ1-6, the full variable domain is GAGVSQSPRYKVAKRGQDVALRCDPISGHVSLFWYQQALGQGPEFLTYFQNEAQLDKSGLPSDRFFAERPEGSVSTLKIQRTQQEDSAVYLCASISGSSYNSPLHFGNGTRLTVT.

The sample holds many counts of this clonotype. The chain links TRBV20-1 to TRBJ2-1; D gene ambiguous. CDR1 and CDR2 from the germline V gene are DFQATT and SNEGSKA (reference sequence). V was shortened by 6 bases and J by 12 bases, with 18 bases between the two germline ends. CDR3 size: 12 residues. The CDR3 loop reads CSAETTALGQFF. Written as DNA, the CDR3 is TGCAGTGCCGAGACCACCGCGTTAGGGCAGTTCTTC.

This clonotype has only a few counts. CDR3 sequence (DNA): TGCAGTGCTATCGGACAGGGGACCTACGAGCAGTACGTC. Its protein is CSAIGQGTYEQYV. The gene calls are TRBV20-1 and TRBJ2-7, with 9 bases that match TRBD1. CDR3 length: 13 amino acids. The germline V gene encodes CDR1 DFQATT and CDR2 SNEGSKA (reference sequence). V gave up 4 bases and J gave up 2 bases; unmatched junction bases: 3.

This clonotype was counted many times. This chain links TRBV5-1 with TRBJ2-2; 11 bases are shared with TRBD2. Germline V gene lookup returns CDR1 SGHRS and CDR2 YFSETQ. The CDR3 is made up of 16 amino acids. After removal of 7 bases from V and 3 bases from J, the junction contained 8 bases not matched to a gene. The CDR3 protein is CASRELAGVHTGELFF. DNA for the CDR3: TGCGCCAGCCGGGAACTAGCGGGGGTTCACACCGGGGAGCTGTTTTTT. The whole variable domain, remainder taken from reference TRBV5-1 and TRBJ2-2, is KAGVTQTPRYLIKTRGQQVTLSCSPISGHRSVSWYQQTPGQGLQFLFEYFSETQRNKGNFPGRFSGRQFSNSRSEMNVSTLELGDSALYLCASRELAGVHTGELFFGEGSRLTVL.

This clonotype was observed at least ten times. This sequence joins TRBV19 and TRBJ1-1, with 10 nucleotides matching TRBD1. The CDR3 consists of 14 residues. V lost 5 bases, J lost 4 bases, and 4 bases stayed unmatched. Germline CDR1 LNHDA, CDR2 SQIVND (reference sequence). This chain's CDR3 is CASSLTGGFTEAFF. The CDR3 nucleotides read TGTGCCAGTAGTTTGACAGGGGGCTTCACTGAAGCTTTCTTT.

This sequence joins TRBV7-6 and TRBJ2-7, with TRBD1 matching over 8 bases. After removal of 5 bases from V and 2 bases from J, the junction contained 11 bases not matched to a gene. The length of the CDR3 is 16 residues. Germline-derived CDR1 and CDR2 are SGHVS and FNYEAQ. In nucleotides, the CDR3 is TGTGCCAGCAGCCCCAGGACAGGGCTAATCGCCTACGAGCAGTACTTC. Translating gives CASSPRTGLIAYEQYF. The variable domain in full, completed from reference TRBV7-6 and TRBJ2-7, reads GAGVSQSPRYKVTKRGQDVALRCDPISGHVSLYWYRQALGQGPEFLTYFNYEAQQDKSGLPNDRFSAERPEGSISTLTIQRTEQRDSAMYRCASSPRTGLIAYEQYFGPGTRLTVT.

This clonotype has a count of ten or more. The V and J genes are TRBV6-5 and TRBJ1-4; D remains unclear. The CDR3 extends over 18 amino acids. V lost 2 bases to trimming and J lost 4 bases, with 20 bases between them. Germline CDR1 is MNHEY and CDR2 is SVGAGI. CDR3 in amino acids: CASSYRTETGRVNEKLFF. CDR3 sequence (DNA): TGTGCCAGCAGTTACCGGACCGAGACTGGTCGGGTTAATGAAAAACTGTTTTTT.

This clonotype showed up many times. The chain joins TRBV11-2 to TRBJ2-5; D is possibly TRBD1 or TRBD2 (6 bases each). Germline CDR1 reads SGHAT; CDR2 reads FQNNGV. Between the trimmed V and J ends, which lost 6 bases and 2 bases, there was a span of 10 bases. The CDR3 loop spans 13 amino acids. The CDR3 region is CASSTGAQETQYF. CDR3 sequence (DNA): TGTGCCAGCAGTACGGGGGCGCAAGAGACCCAGTACTTC. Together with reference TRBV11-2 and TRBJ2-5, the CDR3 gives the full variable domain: EAGVAQSPRYKIIEKRQSVAFWCNPISGHATLYWYQQILGQGPKLLIQFQNNGVVDDSQLPKDRFSAERLKGVDSTLKIQPAKLEDSAVYLCASSTGAQETQYFGPGTRLLVL.

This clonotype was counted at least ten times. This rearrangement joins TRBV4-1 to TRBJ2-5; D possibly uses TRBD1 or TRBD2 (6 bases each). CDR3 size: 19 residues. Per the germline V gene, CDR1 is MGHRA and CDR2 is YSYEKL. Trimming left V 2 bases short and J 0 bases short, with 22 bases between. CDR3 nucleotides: TGCGCCAGCAGCCAATCAATAGGAAGTCCCGGGGGCTACCAAGAGACCCAGTACTTC. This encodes CASSQSIGSPGGYQETQYF.

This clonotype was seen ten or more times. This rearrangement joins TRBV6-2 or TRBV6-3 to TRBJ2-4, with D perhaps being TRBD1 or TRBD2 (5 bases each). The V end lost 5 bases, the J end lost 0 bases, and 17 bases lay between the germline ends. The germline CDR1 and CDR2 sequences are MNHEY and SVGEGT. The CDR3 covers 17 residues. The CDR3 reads CASSNTGTYVAKNIQYF. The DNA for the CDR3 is TGTGCCAGCAGTAATACCGGGACGTACGTAGCCAAAAACATTCAGTACTTC.

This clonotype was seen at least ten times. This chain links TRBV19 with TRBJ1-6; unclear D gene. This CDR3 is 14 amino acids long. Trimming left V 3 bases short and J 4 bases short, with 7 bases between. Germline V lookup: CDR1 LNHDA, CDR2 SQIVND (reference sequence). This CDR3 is CASSIRPYNSPLHF. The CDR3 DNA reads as TGTGCCAGTAGTATTCGCCCGTATAATTCACCCCTCCACTTT.

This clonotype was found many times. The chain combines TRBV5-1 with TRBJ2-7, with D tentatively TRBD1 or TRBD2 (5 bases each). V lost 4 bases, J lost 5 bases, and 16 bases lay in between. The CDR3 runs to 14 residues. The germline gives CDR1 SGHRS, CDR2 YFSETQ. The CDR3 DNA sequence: TGCGCCAGCAGCCCGGGGCGAGGGGTGCACGAGCAGTACTTC. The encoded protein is CASSPGRGVHEQYF.

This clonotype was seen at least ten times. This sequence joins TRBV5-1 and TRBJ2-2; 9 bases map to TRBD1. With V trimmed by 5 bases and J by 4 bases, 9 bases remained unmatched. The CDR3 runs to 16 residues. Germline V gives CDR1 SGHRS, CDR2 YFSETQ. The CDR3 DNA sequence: TGCGCCAGCAGAATGGCCTACAGGGGGCCCACCGGGGAGCTGTTTTTT. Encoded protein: CASRMAYRGPTGELFF.

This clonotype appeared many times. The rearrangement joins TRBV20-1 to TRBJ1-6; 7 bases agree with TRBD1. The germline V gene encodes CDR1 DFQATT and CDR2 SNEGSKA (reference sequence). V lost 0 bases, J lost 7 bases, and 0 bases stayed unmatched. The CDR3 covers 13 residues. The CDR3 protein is CSARDRGNSPLHF. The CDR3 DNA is TGCAGTGCTAGAGACAGGGGGAATTCACCCCTCCACTTT.

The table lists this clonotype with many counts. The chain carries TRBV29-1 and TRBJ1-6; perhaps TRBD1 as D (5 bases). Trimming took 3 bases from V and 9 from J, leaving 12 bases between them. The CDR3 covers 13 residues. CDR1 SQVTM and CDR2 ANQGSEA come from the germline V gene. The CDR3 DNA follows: TGCAGCGTTGAGGTCGCCGGGGGTTCACCCCTCCACTTT. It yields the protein CSVEVAGGSPLHF.

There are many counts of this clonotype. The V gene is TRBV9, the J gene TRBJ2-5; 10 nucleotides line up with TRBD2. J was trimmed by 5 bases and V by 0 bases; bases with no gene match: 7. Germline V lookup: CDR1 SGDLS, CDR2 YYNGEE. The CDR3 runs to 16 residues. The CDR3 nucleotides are TGTGCCAGCAGCGTAGGCAGCGGGGGGGGGGTTGAGACCCAGTACTTC. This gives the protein CASSVGSGGGVETQYF. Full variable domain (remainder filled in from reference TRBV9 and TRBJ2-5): DSGVTQTPKHLITATGQRVTLRCSPRSGDLSVYWYQQSLDQGLQFLIQYYNGEERAKGNILERFSAQQFPDLHSELNLSSLELGDSALYFCASSVGSGGGVETQYFGPGTRLLVL.

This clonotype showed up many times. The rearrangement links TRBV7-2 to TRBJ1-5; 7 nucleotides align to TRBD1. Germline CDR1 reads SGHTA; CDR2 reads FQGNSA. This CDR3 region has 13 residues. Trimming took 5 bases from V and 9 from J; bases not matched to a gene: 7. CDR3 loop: CASSGSDRVPQHF. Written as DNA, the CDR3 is TGTGCCAGCAGCGGATCCGACAGGGTGCCCCAGCATTTT. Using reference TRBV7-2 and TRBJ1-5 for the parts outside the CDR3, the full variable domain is GAGVSQSPSNKVTEKGKDVELRCDPISGHTALYWYRQSLGQGLEFLIYFQGNSAPDKSGLPSDRFSAERTGGSVSTLTIQRTQQEDSAVYLCASSGSDRVPQHFGDGTRLSIL.

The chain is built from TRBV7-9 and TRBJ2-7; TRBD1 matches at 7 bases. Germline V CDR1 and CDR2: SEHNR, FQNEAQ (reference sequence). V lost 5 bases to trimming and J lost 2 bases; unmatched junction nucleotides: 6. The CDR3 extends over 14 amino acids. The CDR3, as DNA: TGTGCCAGCAGCCTCCGACAGGGCCCCTACGAGCAGTACTTC. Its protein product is CASSLRQGPYEQYF.